What follows are 10 T cell receptor beta chains derived from one specimen sequenced in a study of cytomegalovirus exposure and HLA in healthy donors. Profiling relied on immunoSEQ multiplex PCR, and the TCRdb table lists in-frame clones only, not all of them. Of 120,000 to 150,000 clones detected, approximately 88% appear once; the ten largest clones hold 3% to 3.5%. Source material: PBMCs. Receptor source: a woman aged 18-35 years in good health and CMV-seropositive.

This sequence joins TRBV29-1 and TRBJ1-1; the D gene is possibly TRBD1 (5 bases). Germline assignment: CDR1 SQVTM and CDR2 ANQGSEA. The CDR3 contains 12 residues. V was clipped by 6 bases and J by 1 base, with 9 bases between them. The CDR3 DNA reads TGCAGCGTCAGAGACAGGAACACTGAAGCTTTCTTT. It encodes CSVRDRNTEAFF.

CDR3 sequence: CASSYVAGLMNTEAFF. The DNA of the CDR3 is TGTGCCAGCAGTTACGTCGCAGGCCTAATGAACACTGAAGCTTTCTTT. The chain carries TRBV6-5 and TRBJ1-1; D unclear. CDR1 MNHEY and CDR2 SVGAGI come from the germline V gene. Between the trimmed V and J ends, which lost 2 bases and 0 bases, there was a span of 13 bases. This CDR3 has 16 amino acids.

The chain carries TRBV5-1 and TRBJ2-7; D may be TRBD2 (5 bases). The germline V gene has CDR1 SGHRS and CDR2 YFSETQ. The CDR3 length is 14 residues. V lost 4 bases and J 6 bases, leaving 17 bases between the germline ends. The CDR3 coding sequence is TGCGCCAGCAGCACCGTCACTAGTCTCGCCGAGCAGTACTTC. Its protein product is CASSTVTSLAEQYF.

The chain combines TRBV4-3 with TRBJ1-4; 8 bases are a match to TRBD1. The CDR3 contains 16 residues. Losses at the gene ends were 1 base for V and 8 bases for J; bases not matched to a gene: 9. In germline, CDR1 is LGHNA, CDR2 YSLEER. The CDR3 sequence is CASSQVSRGHREKLFF. DNA for the CDR3: TGCGCCAGCAGCCAAGTTTCCAGGGGGCACAGGGAAAAACTGTTTTTT.

This clone was seen only once. This chain uses TRBV7-7 with TRBJ2-5, with D hard to call. The V end lost 2 bases, the J end lost 5 bases, and 12 bases lay between the germline ends. The V gene's germline CDR1 is SSHAT and CDR2 FNYEAQ (reference sequence). This CDR3 is 14 amino acids long. The CDR3 sequence: CASSLIRSWETQYF. The CDR3 nucleotides read TGTGCCAGCAGCTTAATTCGGTCTTGGGAGACCCAGTACTTC.

The rearrangement joins TRBV1 to TRBJ2-7; the D call of TRBD2 is as the table states it, not checked on the DNA. TRBV1 is shown as a pseudogene. The CDR3 has 16 residues. The CDR3 region is CTSSQTTSGSFDEQYF. CDR3 DNA sequence: TGCACCAGCAGCCAGACTACTAGCGGGAGCTTTGACGAGCAGTACTTC.

The CDR3 DNA reads as TGCGCCAGCACCCTGAGACTAGCGGGAGGAGGCTCCTACAATGAGCAGTTCTTC. Amino acid sequence: CASTLRLAGGGSYNEQFF. The gene calls are TRBV5-1 and TRBJ2-1, with 13 positions matching TRBD2. The CDR3 has 18 residues. Losses at the gene ends were 6 bases for V and 0 bases for J; bases not matched to a gene: 9. The germline V gene has CDR1 SGHRS and CDR2 YFSETQ.

This clone is a singleton in its sample. CDR3 sequence: CASSQEVNGGETQYF. The CDR3 DNA follows: TGCGCCAGCAGCCAAGAAGTCAATGGGGGGGAGACCCAGTACTTC. This rearrangement joins TRBV4-3 to TRBJ2-5, with a possible D match to TRBD2 (6 bases). The germline gives CDR1 LGHNA, CDR2 YSLEER. Between the trimmed V and J ends, which lost 0 bases and 5 bases, there was a span of 13 bases. CDR3 length equals 15 residues.

The rearrangement joins TRBV19 to TRBJ2-7, with TRBD2 matching over 9 bases. Germline CDR1 reads LNHDA; CDR2 reads SQIVND (reference sequence). The trim removed 1 base at V and 4 bases at J, leaving 8 bases unmatched. This CDR3 is built from 16 residues. CDR3 nucleotides: TGTGCCAGTAGTATAGTTTGGGCTAGCGGGACATACGAGCAGTACTTC. Translating gives CASSIVWASGTYEQYF.

The chain employs TRBV5-1 and TRBJ2-7; TRBD2 matches at 10 bases. The trim removed 4 bases at V and 9 bases at J, leaving 13 bases unmatched. This CDR3 region has 15 residues. Germline-derived CDR1 and CDR2 are SGHRS and YFSETQ. The CDR3 bases are TGCGCCAGCAGCGACCATGGAGCGGGAGGGCCGGTGCAGTACTTC. This translates into CASSDHGAGGPVQYF.